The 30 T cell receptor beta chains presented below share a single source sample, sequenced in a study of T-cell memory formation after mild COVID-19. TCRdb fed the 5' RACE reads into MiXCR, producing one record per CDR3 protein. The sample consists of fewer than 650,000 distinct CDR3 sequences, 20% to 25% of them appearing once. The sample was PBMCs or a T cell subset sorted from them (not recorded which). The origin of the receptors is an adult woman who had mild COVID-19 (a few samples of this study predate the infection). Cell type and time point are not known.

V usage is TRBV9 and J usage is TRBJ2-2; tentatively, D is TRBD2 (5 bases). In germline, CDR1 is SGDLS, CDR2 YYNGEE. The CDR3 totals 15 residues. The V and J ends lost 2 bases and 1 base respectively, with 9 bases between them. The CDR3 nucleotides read TGTGCCAGCAGCGTTCGAGGGATGAACACCGGGGAGCTGTTTTTT. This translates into CASSVRGMNTGELFF.

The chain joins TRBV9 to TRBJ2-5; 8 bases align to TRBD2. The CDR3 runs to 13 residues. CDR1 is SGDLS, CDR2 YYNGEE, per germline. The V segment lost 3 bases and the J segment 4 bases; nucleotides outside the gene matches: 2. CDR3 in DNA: TGTGCCAGCAGCGCGCTAGCGGGAGAGACCCAGTACTTC. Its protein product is CASSALAGETQYF.

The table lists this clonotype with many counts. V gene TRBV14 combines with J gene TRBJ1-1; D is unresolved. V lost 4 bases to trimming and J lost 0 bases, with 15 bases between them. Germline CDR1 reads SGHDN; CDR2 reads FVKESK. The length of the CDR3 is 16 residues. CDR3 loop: CASSPSQGFMNTEAFF. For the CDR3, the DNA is TGTGCCAGCAGCCCAAGTCAAGGGTTTATGAACACTGAAGCTTTCTTT. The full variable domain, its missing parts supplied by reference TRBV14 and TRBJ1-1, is EAGVTQFPSHSVIEKGQTVTLRCDPISGHDNLYWYRRVMGKEIKFLLHFVKESKQDESGMPNNRFLAERTGGTYSTLKVQPAELEDSGVYFCASSPSQGFMNTEAFFGQGTRLTVV.

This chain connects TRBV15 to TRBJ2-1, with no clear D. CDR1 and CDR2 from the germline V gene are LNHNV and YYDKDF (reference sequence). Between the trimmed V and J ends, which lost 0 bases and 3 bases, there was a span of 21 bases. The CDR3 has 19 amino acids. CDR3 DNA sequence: TGTGCCACCAGCAGAGAGAGAGCGCTAGTCGGTGATGTCTACAATGAGCAGTTCTTC. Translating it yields CATSRERALVGDVYNEQFF.

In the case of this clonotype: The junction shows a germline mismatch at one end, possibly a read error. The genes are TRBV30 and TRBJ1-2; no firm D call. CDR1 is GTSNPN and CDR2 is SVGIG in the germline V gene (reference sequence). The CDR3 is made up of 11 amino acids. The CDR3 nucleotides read TGTGCCTGGAGCAGCGGTGGCCCACCGGCCTTC. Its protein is CAWSSGGPPAF.

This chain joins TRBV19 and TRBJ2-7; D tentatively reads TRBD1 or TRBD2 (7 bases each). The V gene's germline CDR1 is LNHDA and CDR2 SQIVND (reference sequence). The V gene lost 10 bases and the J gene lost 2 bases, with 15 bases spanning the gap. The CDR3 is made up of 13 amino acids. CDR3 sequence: CATRAGQTYEQYF. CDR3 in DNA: TGTGCCACCCGAGCGGGACAGACCTACGAGCAGTACTTC.

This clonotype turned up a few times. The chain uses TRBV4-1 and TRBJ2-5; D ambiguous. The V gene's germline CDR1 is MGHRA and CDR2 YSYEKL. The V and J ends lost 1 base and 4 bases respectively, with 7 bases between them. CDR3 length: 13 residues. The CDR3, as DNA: TGCGCCAGCAGCCAAGCAAGAGGAGAGACCCAGTACTTC. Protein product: CASSQARGETQYF.

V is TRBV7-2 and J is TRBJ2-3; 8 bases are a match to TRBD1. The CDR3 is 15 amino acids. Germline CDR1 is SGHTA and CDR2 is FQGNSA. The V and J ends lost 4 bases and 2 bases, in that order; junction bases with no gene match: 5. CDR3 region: CASSSGQGPTDTQYF. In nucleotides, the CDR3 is TGTGCCAGCAGCTCAGGACAGGGACCCACAGATACGCAGTATTTT. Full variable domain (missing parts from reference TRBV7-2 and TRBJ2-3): GAGVSQSPSNKVTEKGKDVELRCDPISGHTALYWYRQSLGQGLEFLIYFQGNSAPDKSGLPSDRFSAERTGGSVSTLTIQRTQQEDSAVYLCASSSGQGPTDTQYFGPGTRLTVL.

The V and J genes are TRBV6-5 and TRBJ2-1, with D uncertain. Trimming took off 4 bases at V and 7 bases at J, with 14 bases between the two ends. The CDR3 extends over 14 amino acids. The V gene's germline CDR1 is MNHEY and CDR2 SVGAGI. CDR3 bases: TGTGCCAGCAGTTCCGGGTCCTTTCGGAATGAGCAGTTCTTC. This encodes CASSSGSFRNEQFF.

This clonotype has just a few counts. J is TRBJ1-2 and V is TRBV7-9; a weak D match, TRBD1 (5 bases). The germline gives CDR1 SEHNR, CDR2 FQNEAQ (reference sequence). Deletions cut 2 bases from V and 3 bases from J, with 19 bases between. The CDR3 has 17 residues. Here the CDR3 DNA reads TGTGCCAGCAGCTTATTGTCGCTGACGGGGACGGACTATGGCTACACCTTC. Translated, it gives CASSLLSLTGTDYGYTF.

As DNA, the CDR3 is TGTGCCAGTAGTTACCGGGACAGGGACAACAATGAGCAGTTCTTC. It yields the protein CASSYRDRDNNEQFF. This sequence joins TRBV19 and TRBJ2-1, with 9 nucleotides matching TRBD1. With 5 bases clipped from V and 5 bases from J, the junction kept 7 bases outside the gene matches. The germline gives CDR1 LNHDA, CDR2 SQIVND (reference sequence). The CDR3 spans 15 residues. The full variable domain, in which reference TRBV19 and TRBJ2-1 provide the parts outside the CDR3, is DGGITQSPKYLFRKEGQNVTLSCEQNLNHDAMYWYRQDPGQGLRLIYYSQIVNDFQKGDIAEGYSVSREKKESFPLTVTSAQKNPTAFYLCASSYRDRDNNEQFFGPGTRLTVL.

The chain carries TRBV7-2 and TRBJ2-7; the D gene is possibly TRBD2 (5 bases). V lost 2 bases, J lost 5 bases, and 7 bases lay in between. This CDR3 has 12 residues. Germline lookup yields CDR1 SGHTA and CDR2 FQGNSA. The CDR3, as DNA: TGTGCCAGCAGCTTAACGAGGGACGAGCAGTACTTC. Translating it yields CASSLTRDEQYF.

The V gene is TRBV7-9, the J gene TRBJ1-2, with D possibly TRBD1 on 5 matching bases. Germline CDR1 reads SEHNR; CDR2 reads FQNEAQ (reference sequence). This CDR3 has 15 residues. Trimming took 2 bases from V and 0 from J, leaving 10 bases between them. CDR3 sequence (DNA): TGTGCCAGCAGCTTAAAGCAGGGCTCTAACTATGGCTACACCTTC. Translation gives CASSLKQGSNYGYTF. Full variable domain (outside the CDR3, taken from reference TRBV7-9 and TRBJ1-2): DTGVSQNPRHKITKRGQNVTFRCDPISEHNRLYWYRQTLGQGPEFLTYFQNEAQLEKSRLLSDRFSAERPKGSFSTLEIQRTEQGDSAMYLCASSLKQGSNYGYTFGSGTRLTVV.

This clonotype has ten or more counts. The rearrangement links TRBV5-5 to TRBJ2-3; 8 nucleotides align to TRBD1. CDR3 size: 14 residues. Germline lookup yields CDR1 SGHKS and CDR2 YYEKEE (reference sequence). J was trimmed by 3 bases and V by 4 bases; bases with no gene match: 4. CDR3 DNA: TGTGCCAGCAGCAGCAGGACAGGGACAGATACGCAGTATTTT. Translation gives CASSSRTGTDTQYF.

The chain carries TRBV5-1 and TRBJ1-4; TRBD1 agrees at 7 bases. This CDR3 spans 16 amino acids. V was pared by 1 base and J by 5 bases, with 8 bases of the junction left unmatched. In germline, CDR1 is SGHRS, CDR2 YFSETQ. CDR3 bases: TGCGCCAGCAGCTTGTTGGGACAGACTGTAAATGAAAAACTGTTTTTT. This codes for CASSLLGQTVNEKLFF.

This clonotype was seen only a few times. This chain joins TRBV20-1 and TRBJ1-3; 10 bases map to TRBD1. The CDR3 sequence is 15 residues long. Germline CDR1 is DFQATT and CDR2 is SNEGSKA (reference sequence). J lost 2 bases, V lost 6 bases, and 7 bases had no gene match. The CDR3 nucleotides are TGCAGTGCGGAAACCGGGACAGGGGCTGGAAACACCATATATTTT. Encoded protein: CSAETGTGAGNTIYF.

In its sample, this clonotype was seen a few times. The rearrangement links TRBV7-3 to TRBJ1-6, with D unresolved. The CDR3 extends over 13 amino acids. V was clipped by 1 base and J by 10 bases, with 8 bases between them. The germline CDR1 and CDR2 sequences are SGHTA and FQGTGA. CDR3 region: CASSLRSESPLHF. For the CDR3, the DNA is TGTGCCAGCAGCTTAAGGTCGGAATCACCCCTCCACTTT. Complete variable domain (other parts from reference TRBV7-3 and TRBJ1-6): GAGVSQTPSNKVTEKGKYVELRCDPISGHTALYWYRQSLGQGPEFLIYFQGTGAADDSGLPNDRFFAVRPEGSVSTLKIQRTERGDSAVYLCASSLRSESPLHFGNGTRLTVT.

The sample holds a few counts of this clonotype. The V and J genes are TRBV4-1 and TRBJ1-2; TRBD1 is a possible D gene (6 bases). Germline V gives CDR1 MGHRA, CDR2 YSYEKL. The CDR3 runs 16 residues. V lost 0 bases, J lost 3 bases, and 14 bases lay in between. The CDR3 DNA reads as TGCGCCAGCAGCCAAGAAACAGGGATTAGTCACTATGGCTACACCTTC. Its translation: CASSQETGISHYGYTF.

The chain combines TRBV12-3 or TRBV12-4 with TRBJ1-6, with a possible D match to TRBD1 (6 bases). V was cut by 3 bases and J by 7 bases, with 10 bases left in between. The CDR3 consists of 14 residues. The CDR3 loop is CASSFLDRNSPLHF. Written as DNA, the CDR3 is TGTGCCAGCAGTTTTTTGGACAGAAATTCACCCCTCCACTTT.

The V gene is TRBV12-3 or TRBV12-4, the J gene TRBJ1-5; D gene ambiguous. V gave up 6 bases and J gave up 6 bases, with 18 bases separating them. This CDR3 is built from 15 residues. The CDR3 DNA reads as TGTGCCAGCAGCTCAATGGAGGGATCTGGTCAGCCCCAGCATTTT. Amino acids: CASSSMEGSGQPQHF.

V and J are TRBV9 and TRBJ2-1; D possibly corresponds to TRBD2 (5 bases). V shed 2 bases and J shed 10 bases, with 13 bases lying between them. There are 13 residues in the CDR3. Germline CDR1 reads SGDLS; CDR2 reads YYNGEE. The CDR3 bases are TGTGCCAGCAGCGTCGAGAGAATAGCGGAGCAGTTCTTC. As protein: CASSVERIAEQFF.

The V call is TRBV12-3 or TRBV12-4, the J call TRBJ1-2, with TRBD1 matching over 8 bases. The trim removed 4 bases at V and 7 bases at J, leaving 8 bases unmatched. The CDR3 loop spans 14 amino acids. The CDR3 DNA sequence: TGTGCCAGCAGTTCCGATCAGGGGGCGAGTGGCTACACCTTC. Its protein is CASSSDQGASGYTF.

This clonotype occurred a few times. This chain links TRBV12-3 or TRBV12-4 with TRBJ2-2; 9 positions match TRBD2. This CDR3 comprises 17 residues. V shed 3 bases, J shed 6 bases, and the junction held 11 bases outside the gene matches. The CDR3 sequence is CASSLPRLAGFAGELFF. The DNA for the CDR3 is TGTGCCAGCAGTTTGCCGCGGCTAGCGGGGTTTGCCGGGGAGCTGTTTTTT.

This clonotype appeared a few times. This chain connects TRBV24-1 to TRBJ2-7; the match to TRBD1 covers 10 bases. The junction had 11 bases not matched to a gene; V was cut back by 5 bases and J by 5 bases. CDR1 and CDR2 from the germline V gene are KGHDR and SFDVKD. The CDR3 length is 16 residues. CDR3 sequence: CATSGTAGTGVDEQYF. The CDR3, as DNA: TGTGCCACCAGTGGAACTGCCGGGACAGGGGTGGACGAGCAGTACTTC.

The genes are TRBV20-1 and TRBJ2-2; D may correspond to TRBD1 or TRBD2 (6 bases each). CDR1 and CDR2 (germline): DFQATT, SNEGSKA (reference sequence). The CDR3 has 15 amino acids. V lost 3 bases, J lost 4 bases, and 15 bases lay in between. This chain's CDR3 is CSARGGRFSTGELFF. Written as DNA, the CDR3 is TGCAGTGCTAGGGGGGGCAGGTTTAGCACCGGGGAGCTGTTTTTT.

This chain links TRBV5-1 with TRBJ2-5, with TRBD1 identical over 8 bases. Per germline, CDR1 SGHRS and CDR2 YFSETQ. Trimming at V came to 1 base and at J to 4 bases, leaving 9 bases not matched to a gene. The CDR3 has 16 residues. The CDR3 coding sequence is TGCGCCAGCAGCTTGTCAGCAGGGGGCCTAGGAGAGACCCAGTACTTC. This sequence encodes CASSLSAGGLGETQYF.

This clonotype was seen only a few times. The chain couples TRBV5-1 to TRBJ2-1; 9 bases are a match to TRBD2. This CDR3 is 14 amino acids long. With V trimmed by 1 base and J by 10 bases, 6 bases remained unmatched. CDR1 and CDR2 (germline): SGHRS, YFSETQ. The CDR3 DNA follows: TGCGCCAGCAGCTTGTCCCTAGCGGGAATCGAGCAGTTCTTC. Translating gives CASSLSLAGIEQFF.

CDR3 sequence: CSFSPGTNTEAFF. CDR3 nucleotide sequence: TGCAGCTTCTCCCCCGGGACGAACACTGAAGCTTTCTTT. V is TRBV29-1 and J is TRBJ1-1; maybe TRBD1 (5 bases). Trimming took 8 bases from V and 1 from J, leaving 14 bases between them. CDR1 is SQVTM, CDR2 ANQGSEA, per germline. The length of the CDR3 is 13 residues.

CDR3 bases: TGTGCCAGCAGCCCCACGGGGGGCCCCCGGCGCGGCTACACCTTC. It is translated as CASSPTGGPRRGYTF. The chain joins TRBV7-8 to TRBJ1-2; perhaps TRBD1 as D (6 bases). Trimming removed 5 bases at V and 8 bases at J, with 21 bases between. Per the germline V gene, CDR1 is SGHVS and CDR2 is FQNEAQ. The CDR3 is 15 amino acids.

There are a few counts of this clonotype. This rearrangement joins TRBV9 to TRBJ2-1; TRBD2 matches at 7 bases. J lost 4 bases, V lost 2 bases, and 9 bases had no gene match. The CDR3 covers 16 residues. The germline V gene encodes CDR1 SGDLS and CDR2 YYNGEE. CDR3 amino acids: CASSVNLAAIYNEQFF. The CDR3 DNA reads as TGTGCCAGCAGCGTCAACCTAGCGGCGATATACAATGAGCAGTTCTTC.